This T cell receptor (beta chain) was sequenced for a study of blood T cell repertoires in COVID-19. Assay used: immunoSEQ multiplex PCR; TCRdb lists only in-frame clones, some missing. This table has some 40,000 clones, about 80% appearing once. CDR3 size: 13 residues. The V and J ends lost 5 bases and 3 bases, in that order; junction bases with no gene match: 3. The source of this sequence is a man between 65 and 85 years old with acute or convalescent COVID-19. This chain connects TRBV6-7 to TRBJ2-7, with 8 nucleotides matching TRBD2. TRBV6-7 is designated an ORF whose function remains uncertain. Sequences were obtained from peripheral blood. DNA of the CDR3: TGTGCCAGCAGTAAGGGGACTAGCTACGAGCAGTACTTC. It translates to CASSKGTSYEQYF.